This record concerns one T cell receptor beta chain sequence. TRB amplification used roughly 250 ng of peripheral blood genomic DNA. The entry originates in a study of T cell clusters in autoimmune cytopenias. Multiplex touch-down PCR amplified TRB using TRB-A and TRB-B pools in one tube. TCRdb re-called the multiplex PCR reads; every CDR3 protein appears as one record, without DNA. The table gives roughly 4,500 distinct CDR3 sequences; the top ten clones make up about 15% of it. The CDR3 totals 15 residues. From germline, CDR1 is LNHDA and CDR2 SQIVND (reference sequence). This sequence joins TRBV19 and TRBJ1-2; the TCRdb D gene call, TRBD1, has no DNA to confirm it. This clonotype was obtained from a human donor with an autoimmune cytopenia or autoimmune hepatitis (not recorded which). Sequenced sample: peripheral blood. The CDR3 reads CASSIGAGEAYGYTF.